The entry that follows covers one TCR beta chain sequence. This sample is drawn from a study of blood T cell repertoires in COVID-19. On the study more broadly: From the United States, Italy and Spain came samples of acute and convalescent COVID-19.

Here immunoSEQ multiplex PCR was the method, and the copy in TCRdb shows in-frame clones only, minus some. Of about 130,000 clones listed, 75% to 90% were seen once; the top ten hold 2.5% to 3%. Per germline, CDR1 SGHRS and CDR2 YFSETQ. With 2 bases removed from V and 4 bases from J, the gap between germline ends came to 10 bases. The CDR3 runs 14 residues. The sample comprised peripheral blood. The J gene is TRBJ2-1, the V gene TRBV5-1; weak D call: TRBD1 (6 bases). The clonotype originates from a man aged 60 to 75 with active or convalescent COVID-19. The CDR3 is CASSLGDKYNEQFF. The CDR3 region has the DNA TGCGCCAGCAGCTTAGGGGACAAATACAATGAGCAGTTCTTC.